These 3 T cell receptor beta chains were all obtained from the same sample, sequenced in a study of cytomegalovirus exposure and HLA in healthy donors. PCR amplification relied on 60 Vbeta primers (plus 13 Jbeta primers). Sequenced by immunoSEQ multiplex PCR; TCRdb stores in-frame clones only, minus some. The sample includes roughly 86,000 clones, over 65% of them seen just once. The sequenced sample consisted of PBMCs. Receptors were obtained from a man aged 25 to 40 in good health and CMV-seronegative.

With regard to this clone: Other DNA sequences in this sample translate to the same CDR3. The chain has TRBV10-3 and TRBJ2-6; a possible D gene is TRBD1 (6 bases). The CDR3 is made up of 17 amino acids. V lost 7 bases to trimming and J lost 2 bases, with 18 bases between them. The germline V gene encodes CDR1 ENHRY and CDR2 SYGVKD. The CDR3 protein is CAIKDQGPATGANVLTF. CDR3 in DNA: TGTGCCATCAAAGATCAGGGGCCAGCGACTGGGGCCAACGTCCTGACTTTC.

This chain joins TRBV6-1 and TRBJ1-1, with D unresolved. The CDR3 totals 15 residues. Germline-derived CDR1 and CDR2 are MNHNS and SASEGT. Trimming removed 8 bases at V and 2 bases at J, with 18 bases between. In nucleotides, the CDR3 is TGTGCCAGCCTAAAAAGTAGTCAAGTTAACACTGAAGCTTTCTTT. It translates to CASLKSSQVNTEAFF.

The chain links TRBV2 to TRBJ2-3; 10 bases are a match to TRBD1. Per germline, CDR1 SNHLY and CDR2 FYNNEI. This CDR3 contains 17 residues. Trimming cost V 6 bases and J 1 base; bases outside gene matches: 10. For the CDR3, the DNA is TGTGCCAGCAGGAAGTGGGCCGGGACAGGGGGCACAGATACGCAGTATTTT. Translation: CASRKWAGTGGTDTQYF.